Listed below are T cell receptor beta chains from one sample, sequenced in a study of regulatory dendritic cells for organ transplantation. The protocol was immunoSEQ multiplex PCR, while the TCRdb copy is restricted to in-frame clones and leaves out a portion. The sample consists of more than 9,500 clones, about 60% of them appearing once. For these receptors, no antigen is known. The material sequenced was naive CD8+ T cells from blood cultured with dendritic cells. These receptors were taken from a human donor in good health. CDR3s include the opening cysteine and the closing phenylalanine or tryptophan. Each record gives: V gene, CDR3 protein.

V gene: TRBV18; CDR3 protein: CASSPRDRDEQYF
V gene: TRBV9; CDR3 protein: CASSADSQSNSPLHF
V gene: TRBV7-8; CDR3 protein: CASSLLAGVTDTQYF
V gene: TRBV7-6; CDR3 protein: CASSRDISDPTDTQYF
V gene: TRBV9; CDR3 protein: CASSVEGGGAYNEQFF
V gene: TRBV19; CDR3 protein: CASSEEDGTGTEAFF
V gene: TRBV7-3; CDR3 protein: CASSLTGPTSGGHEQYF
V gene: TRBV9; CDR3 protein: CASSVSGGGADTQYF
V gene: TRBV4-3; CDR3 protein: CASSQVGTDRHF
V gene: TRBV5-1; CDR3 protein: CASSLELGATYEQYF
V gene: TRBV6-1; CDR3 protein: CASSEVRDNEQFF
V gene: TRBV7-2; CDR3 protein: CASSLWTGGYEQYF
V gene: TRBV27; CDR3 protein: CASSLGSGFADTQYF
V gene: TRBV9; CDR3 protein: CASSVASEQGVTDTQYF
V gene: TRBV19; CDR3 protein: CASSFGQGSYNEQFF
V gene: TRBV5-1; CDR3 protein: CASSAGGPNEQFF
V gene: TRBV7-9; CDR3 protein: CASSLLTGSYEQYF
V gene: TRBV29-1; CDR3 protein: CSVSQGDPYEQYF
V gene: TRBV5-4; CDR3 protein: CASRGPNTEAFF